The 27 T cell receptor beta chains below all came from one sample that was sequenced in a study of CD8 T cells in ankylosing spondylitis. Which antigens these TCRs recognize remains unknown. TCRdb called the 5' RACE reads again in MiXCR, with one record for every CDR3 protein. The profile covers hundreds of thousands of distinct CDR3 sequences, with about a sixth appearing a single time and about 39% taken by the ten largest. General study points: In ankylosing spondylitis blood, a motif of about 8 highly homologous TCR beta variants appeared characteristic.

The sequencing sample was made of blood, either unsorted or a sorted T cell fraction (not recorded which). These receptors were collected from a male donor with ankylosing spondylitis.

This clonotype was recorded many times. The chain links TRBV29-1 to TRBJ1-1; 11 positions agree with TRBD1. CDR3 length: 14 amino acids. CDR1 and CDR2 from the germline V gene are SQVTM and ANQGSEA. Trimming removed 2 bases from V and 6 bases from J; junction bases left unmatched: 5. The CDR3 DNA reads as TGCAGCGTTGAAAGAGGGGGACAGGGGGCTGAAGCTTTCTTT. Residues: CSVERGGQGAEAFF.

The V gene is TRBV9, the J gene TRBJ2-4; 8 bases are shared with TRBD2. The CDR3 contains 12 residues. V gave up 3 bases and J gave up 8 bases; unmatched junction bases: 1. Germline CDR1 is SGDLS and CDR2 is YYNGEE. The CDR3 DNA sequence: TGTGCCAGCAGCGACGGGGGGGACATTCAGTACTTC. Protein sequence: CASSDGGDIQYF.

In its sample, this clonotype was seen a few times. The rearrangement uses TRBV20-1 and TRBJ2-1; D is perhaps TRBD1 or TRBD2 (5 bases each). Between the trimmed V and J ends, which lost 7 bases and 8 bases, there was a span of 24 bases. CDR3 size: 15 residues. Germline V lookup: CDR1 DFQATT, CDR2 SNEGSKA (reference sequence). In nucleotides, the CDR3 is TGCAGTGTCCCCGGGGCCCAACACCCTTTTGATGAGCAGTTCTTC. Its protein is CSVPGAQHPFDEQFF.

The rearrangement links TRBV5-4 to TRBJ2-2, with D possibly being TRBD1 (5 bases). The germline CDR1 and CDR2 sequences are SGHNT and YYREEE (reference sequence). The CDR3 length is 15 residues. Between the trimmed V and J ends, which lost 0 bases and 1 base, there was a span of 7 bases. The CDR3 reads CASSLGGRNTGELFF. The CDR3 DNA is TGTGCCAGCAGCTTGGGGGGCAGGAACACCGGGGAGCTGTTTTTT.

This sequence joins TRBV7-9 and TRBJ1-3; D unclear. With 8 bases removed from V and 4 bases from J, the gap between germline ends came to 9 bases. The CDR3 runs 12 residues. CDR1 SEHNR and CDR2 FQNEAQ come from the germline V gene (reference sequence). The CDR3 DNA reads TGTGCCAGCTTGGGTGGAGGAAACACCATATATTTT. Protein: CASLGGGNTIYF.

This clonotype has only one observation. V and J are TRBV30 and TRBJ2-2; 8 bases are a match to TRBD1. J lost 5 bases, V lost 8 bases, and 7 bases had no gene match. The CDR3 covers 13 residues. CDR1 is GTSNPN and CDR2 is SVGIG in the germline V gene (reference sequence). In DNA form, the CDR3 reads TGTGCCCGAGCGACAGGGGTGACCGGGGAGCTGTTTTTT. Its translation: CARATGVTGELFF.

CDR3 amino acids: CASSQLPNEQFF. CDR3 in DNA: TGTGCCAGCAGCCAATTGCCGAATGAGCAGTTCTTC. This rearrangement joins TRBV3-1 to TRBJ2-1; D not resolved. Looked up from germline, CDR1 is LGHDT and CDR2 is YNNKEL (reference sequence). The length of the CDR3 is 12 residues. V was pared by 2 bases and J by 7 bases, with 6 bases between.

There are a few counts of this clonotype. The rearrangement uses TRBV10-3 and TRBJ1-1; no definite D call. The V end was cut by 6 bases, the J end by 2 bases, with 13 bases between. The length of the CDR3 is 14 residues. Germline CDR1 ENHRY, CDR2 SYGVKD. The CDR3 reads CAISPGQTNTEAFF. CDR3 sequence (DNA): TGTGCCATCAGCCCGGGTCAGACTAACACTGAAGCTTTCTTT.

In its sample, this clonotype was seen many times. The CDR3 DNA is TGTGCCAGCAGCCTGACAGGGCGTATGAACACTGAAGCTTTCTTT. Protein product: CASSLTGRMNTEAFF. The chain employs TRBV12-3 or TRBV12-4 and TRBJ1-1; 7 nucleotides match TRBD1. Trimming removed 6 bases from V and 0 bases from J; junction bases left unmatched: 7. This CDR3 contains 15 residues.

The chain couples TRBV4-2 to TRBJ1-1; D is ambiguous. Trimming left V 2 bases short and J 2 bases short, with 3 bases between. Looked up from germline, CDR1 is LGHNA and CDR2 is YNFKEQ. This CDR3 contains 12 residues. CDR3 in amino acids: CASSQSNTEAFF. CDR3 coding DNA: TGTGCCAGCAGCCAATCCAACACTGAAGCTTTCTTT.

CDR3 in amino acids: CASSSEAGSSGNTIYF. CDR3 nucleotide sequence: TGTGCCAGCAGCTCGGAGGCAGGTTCTTCTGGAAACACCATATATTTT. V gene TRBV7-9 combines with J gene TRBJ1-3; no reliable D call. Germline assignment: CDR1 SEHNR and CDR2 FQNEAQ (reference sequence). V was trimmed by 4 bases and J by 1 base, leaving 14 bases between them. CDR3 length: 16 residues.

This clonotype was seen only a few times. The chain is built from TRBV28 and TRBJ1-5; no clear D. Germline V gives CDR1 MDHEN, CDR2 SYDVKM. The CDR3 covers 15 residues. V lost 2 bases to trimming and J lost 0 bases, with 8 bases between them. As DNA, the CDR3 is TGTGCCAGCAGTTTAGTTACAGATAGCAATCAGCCCCAGCATTTT. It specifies CASSLVTDSNQPQHF.

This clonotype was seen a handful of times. CDR3 sequence: CASSPSPGGPDEQFF. For the CDR3, the DNA is TGTGCCAGCAGCCCCTCACCGGGGGGCCCCGATGAGCAGTTCTTC. The chain combines TRBV5-6 with TRBJ2-1, with D perhaps TRBD2 (7 bases). The germline V gene has CDR1 SGHDT and CDR2 YYEEEE. V dropped 4 bases and J dropped 8 bases, with 19 bases sitting between them. The CDR3 covers 15 residues.

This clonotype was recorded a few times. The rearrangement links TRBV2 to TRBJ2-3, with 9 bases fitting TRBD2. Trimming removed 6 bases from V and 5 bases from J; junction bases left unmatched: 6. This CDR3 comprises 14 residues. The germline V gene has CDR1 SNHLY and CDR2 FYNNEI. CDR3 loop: CASSIAGEVDTQYF. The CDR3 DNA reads TGTGCCAGCAGCATAGCGGGAGAGGTAGATACGCAGTATTTT.

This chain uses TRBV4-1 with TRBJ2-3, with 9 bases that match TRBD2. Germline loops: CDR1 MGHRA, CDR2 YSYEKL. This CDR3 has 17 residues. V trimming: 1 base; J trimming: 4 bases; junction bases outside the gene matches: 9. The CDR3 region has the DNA TGCGCCAGCAGCCAAGGGGAGGTGGTAGCGGGGGCAGATACGCAGTATTTT. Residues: CASSQGEVVAGADTQYF.

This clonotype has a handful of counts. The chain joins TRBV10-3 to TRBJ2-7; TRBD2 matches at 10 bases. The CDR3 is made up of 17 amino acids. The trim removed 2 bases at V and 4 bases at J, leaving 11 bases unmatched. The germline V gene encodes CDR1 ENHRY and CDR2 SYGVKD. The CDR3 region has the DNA TGTGCCATCAGTGAGCCGACTAGCGGGCTTGGGGCATACGAGCAGTACTTC. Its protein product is CAISEPTSGLGAYEQYF.

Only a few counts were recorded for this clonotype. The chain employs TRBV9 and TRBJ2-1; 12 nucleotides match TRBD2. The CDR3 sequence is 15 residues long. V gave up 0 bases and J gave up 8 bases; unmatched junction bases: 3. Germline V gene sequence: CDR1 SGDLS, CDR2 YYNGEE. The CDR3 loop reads CASSVGPSGGDEQFF. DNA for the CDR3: TGTGCCAGCAGCGTAGGTCCTAGCGGGGGGGATGAGCAGTTCTTC.

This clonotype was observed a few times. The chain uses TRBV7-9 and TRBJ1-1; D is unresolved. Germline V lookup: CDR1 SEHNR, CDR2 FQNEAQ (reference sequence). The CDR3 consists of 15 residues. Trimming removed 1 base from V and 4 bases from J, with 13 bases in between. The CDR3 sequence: CASSLVRSETTEAFF. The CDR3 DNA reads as TGTGCCAGCAGCTTAGTTCGTAGTGAAACCACTGAAGCTTTCTTT.

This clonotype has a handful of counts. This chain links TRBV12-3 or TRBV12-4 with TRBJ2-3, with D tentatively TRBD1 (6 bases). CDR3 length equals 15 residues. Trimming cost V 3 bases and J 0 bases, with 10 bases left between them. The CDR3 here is CASSFGTTSTDTQYF. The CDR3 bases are TGTGCCAGCAGTTTTGGGACAACTAGCACAGATACGCAGTATTTT.

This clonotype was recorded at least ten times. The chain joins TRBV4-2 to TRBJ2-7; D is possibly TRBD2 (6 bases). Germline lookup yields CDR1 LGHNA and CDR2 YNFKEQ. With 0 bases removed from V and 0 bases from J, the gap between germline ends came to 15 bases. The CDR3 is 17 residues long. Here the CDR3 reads CASSQEGGGLSSYEQYF. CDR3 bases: TGTGCCAGCAGCCAAGAAGGTGGAGGGCTAAGCTCCTACGAGCAGTACTTC.

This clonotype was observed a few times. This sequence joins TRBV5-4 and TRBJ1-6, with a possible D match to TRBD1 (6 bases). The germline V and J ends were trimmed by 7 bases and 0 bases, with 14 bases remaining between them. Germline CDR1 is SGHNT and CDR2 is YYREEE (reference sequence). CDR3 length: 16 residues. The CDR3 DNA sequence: TGTGCCAGCGGAACCGGGACAAACTCCTATAATTCACCCCTCCACTTT. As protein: CASGTGTNSYNSPLHF.

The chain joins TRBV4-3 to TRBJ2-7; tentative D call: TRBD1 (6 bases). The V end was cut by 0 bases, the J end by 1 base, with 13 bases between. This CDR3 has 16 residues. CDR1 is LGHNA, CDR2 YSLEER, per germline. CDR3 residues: CASSQDAGTSSYEQYF. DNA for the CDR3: TGCGCCAGCAGCCAAGATGCCGGGACAAGTTCCTACGAGCAGTACTTC.

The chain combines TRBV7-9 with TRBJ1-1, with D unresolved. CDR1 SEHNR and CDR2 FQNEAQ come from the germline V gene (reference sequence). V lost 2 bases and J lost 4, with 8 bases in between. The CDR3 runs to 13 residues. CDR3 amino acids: CASSLSEGTEAFF. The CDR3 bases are TGTGCCAGCAGCTTAAGCGAAGGCACTGAAGCTTTCTTT.

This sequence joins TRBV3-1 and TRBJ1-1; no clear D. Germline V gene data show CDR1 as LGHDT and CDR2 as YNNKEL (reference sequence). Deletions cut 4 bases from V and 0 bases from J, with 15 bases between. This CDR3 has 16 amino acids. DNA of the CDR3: TGTGCCAGCAGCCCCAACCTCAACCTGATGAACACTGAAGCTTTCTTT. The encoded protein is CASSPNLNLMNTEAFF. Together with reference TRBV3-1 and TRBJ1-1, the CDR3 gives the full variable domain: DTAVSQTPKYLVTQMGNDKSIKCEQNLGHDTMYWYKQDSKKFLKIMFSYNNKELIINETVPNRFSPKSPDKAHLNLHINSLELGDSAVYFCASSPNLNLMNTEAFFGQGTRLTVV.

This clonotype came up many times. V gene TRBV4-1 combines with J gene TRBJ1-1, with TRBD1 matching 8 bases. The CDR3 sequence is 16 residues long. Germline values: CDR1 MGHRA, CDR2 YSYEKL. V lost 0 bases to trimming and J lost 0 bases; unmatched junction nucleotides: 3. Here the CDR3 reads CASSQEDRAVNTEAFF. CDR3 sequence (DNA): TGCGCCAGCAGCCAAGAGGACAGGGCGGTGAACACTGAAGCTTTCTTT.

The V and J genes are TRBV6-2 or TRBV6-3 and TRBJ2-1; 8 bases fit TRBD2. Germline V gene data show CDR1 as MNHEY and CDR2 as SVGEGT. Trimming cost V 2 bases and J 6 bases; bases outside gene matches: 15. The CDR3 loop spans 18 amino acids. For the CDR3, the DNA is TGTGCCAGCAGTTACCCCCCCCTTGAGGCGGGGGGACCCAATGAGCAGTTCTTC. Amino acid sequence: CASSYPPLEAGGPNEQFF.

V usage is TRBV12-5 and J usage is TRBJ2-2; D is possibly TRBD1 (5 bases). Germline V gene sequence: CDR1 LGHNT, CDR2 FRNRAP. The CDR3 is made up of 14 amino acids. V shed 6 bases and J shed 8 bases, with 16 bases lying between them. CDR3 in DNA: TGTGCTAGTGGAAGTGACAGCCTGGTAGGGGAGCTGTTTTTT. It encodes CASGSDSLVGELFF.